The 11 T cell receptor beta chains below all came from one sample that was sequenced in a study of control samples from healthy donors and cancer patients. Measured with immunoSEQ multiplex PCR; TCRdb has only the in-frame clones, and not every one. In the table there are over 200,000 clones, 82% of which are singletons. Specimen: PBMCs. The receptors shown here come from a woman aged 55-75 years with lung cancer.

The J gene is TRBJ1-4, the V gene TRBV5-1; D possibly corresponds to TRBD1 (6 bases). Germline CDR1 reads SGHRS; CDR2 reads YFSETQ. This CDR3 has 14 amino acids. Trimming took 5 bases from V and 6 from J, leaving 14 bases between them. In DNA, the CDR3 is TGCGCCAGCAGAGAACAGGGCGCGGATGAAAAACTGTTTTTT. The encoded protein is CASREQGADEKLFF.

This chain uses TRBV7-9 with TRBJ1-5, with no clear D. V lost 1 base and J lost 3, with 7 bases in between. This CDR3 spans 14 amino acids. The germline V gene encodes CDR1 SEHNR and CDR2 FQNEAQ (reference sequence). CDR3 region: CASSLGAINQPQHF. CDR3 sequence (DNA): TGTGCCAGCAGCTTAGGGGCTATCAATCAGCCCCAGCATTTT.

CDR3 amino acids: CASSPERRTSYEQYF. Here the CDR3 DNA reads TGTGCCAGCAGCCCAGAACGCCGCACTTCCTACGAGCAGTACTTC. The chain uses TRBV5-6 and TRBJ2-7; D gene ambiguous. Germline lookup yields CDR1 SGHDT and CDR2 YYEEEE. V was cut by 4 bases and J by 1 base, with 15 bases left in between. The CDR3 covers 15 residues.

The V gene is TRBV27, the J gene TRBJ2-1, with 10 bases fitting TRBD2. This CDR3 spans 17 amino acids. The germline CDR1 and CDR2 sequences are MNHEY and SMNVEV (reference sequence). V lost 5 bases to trimming and J lost 7 bases; unmatched junction nucleotides: 14. CDR3 coding DNA: TGTGCCAGCAGTGGGGCCGAAAGCGGGAGGGTTGTAAATGAGCAGTTCTTC. It codes for CASSGAESGRVVNEQFF.

V and J are TRBV9 and TRBJ2-3; D uncertain. Germline values: CDR1 SGDLS, CDR2 YYNGEE. There are 15 residues in the CDR3. The germline V and J ends were trimmed by 0 bases and 2 bases, with 10 bases remaining between them. The CDR3 bases are TGTGCCAGCAGCGTAGCCGGGCGGACCACAGATACGCAGTATTTT. Protein sequence: CASSVAGRTTDTQYF.

The chain combines TRBV5-5 with TRBJ1-1; D is uncertain. The CDR3 loop spans 14 amino acids. V dropped 1 base and J dropped 4 bases, with 11 bases sitting between them. Looked up from germline, CDR1 is SGHKS and CDR2 is YYEKEE (reference sequence). The chain's CDR3 is CASSLTAVSTEAFF. Here the CDR3 DNA reads TGTGCCAGCAGCTTGACGGCAGTCTCCACTGAAGCTTTCTTT.

Written as DNA, the CDR3 is TGTGCCAGCAGCTTAGAGAGGGGCCAGGGCTACACCTTC. Translation gives CASSLERGQGYTF. V and J are TRBV7-2 and TRBJ1-2, with D maybe TRBD1 (5 bases). CDR1 is SGHTA and CDR2 is FQGNSA in the germline V gene. This CDR3 spans 13 amino acids. V was shortened by 1 base and J by 8 bases, with 11 bases between the two germline ends.

The V call is TRBV6-6, the J call TRBJ2-5; D gene ambiguous. The CDR3 is 13 residues long. Trimming shortened V by 7 bases and J by 2 bases, and 11 bases separated the two germline ends. Germline loops: CDR1 MNHNY, CDR2 SVGAGI (reference sequence). CDR3 region: CASKNNQQETQYF. The DNA of the CDR3 is TGTGCCAGCAAAAACAACCAACAAGAGACCCAGTACTTC.

The chain carries TRBV12-5 and TRBJ1-1, with TRBD1 matching 8 bases. V gave up 6 bases and J gave up 1 base; unmatched junction bases: 4. Germline assignment: CDR1 LGHNT and CDR2 FRNRAP. CDR3 length equals 14 residues. This chain's CDR3 is CASGKTGENTEAFF. Written as DNA, the CDR3 is TGTGCTAGTGGGAAGACAGGGGAGAACACTGAAGCTTTCTTT. Variable domain in full (rest from reference TRBV12-5 and TRBJ1-1): DARVTQTPRHKVTEMGQEVTMRCQPILGHNTVFWYRQTMMQGLELLAYFRNRAPLDDSGMPKDRFSAEMPDATLATLKIQPSEPRDSAVYFCASGKTGENTEAFFGQGTRLTVV.

The rearrangement links TRBV14 to TRBJ1-4; 7 nucleotides line up with TRBD1. The CDR3 sequence is 16 residues long. Germline loops: CDR1 SGHDN, CDR2 FVKESK. With V trimmed by 0 bases and J by 7 bases, 8 bases remained unmatched. The CDR3 region has the DNA TGTGCCAGCAGCCAAGATACGGGACAGCCTACTGAAAAACTGTTTTTT. Its translation is CASSQDTGQPTEKLFF.

The CDR3: CASSQGGRGGQTNEKLFF. The CDR3 region has the DNA TGCGCCAGCAGCCAAGGAGGGAGGGGGGGACAAACTAATGAAAAACTGTTTTTT. The chain combines TRBV4-1 with TRBJ1-4, with D maybe TRBD1 (6 bases). With 1 base removed from V and 1 base from J, the gap between germline ends came to 16 bases. CDR1 MGHRA and CDR2 YSYEKL come from the germline V gene. The CDR3 is made up of 18 amino acids.